These T cell receptor beta chains were read from a single sample in a study of shared T cell receptors in the human thymus. The assay was immunoSEQ multiplex PCR, and TCRdb's table has in-frame clones only and misses some. The sample consists of some 720,000 clones, 88% of them appearing once. This same sample was also taken into another study, of human thymus T cells.

The sequenced material came from thymocytes. All receptors derive from a boy in the first two years of life with a congenital heart defect. Each CDR3 is given with its conserved first and last residue. D genes are given only for firm matches. Clone size, where shown, is once, few, many, or a class for clones that have expanded.

j_gene | v_gene | abundance | d_gene | CDR3nt | CDR3aa
TRBJ2-2 | TRBV5-1 | - | TRBD2 | TGCGCCAGCAGCCCGGGAGGGAGCTGGGTCACCGGGGAGCTGTTTTTT | CASSPGGSWVTGELFF
TRBJ1-2 | TRBV18 | - | TRBD1 | TGTGCCAGCTCACAAAGGACAGGGCTCTATGGCTACACCTTC | CASSQRTGLYGYTF
TRBJ2-1 | TRBV4-3 | - | TRBD2 | TGCGCCAGCAGCCAAGACGGGACCGGGTGGGAGGGCGATGAACCTAAGCAGTTCTTC | CASSQDGTGWEGDEPKQFF
TRBJ2-1 | TRBV4-2 | - | TRBD1 | TGTGCCAGCAGCCAAGGGGGGTCAGGGGGCAATGAGCAGTTCTTC | CASSQGGSGGNEQFF
TRBJ1-5 | TRBV2 | - | - | TGTGCCAGCAGTCCCGGGACTACTGCTCGGGCCCAGCATTTT | CASSPGTTARAQHF
TRBJ1-1 | TRBV7-9 | - | TRBD1 | TGTGCCAGCAGCGAGGGGGGACAGACTAAAGCTTTCTTT | CASSEGGQTKAFF
TRBJ1-1 | TRBV5-4 | - | - | TGTGCCAGCAGCTTGGTAACGAGTCCTACTTCTGAAGCTTTCTTT | CASSLVTSPTSEAFF
TRBJ1-1 | TRBV5-6 | - | TRBD1 | TGTGCCAGCAGCCTTGGACAGGGGGCAAGTGAAGCTTTCTTT | CASSLGQGASEAFF
TRBJ1-2 | TRBV7-9 | few | - | TGTGCCAGCAGCCGCCGGACGGGGATCCATGGCTACACCTTC | CASSRRTGIHGYTF
TRBJ2-3 | TRBV4-1 | - | TRBD2 | TGCGCCAGCAGCCCGTCCGATAGCGGGAGGGCCGGGAGTACAGATACGCAGTATTTT | CASSPSDSGRAGSTDTQYF
TRBJ1-4 | TRBV27 | - | - | TGTGCCAGCAGTTTAGCTTCAAGGGGGGGAAAACTGTTTTTT | CASSLASRGGKLFF
TRBJ2-1 | TRBV13 | few | TRBD2 | TGTGCCAGCAGAGCGGGAGGGAACAATGAGCAGTTCTTC | CASRAGGNNEQFF
TRBJ1-1 | TRBV27 | - | TRBD1 | TGTGCCAGCAGTTTGGGGACAGGACCAACTCGGGGTGAAGCTTTCTTT | CASSLGTGPTRGEAFF
TRBJ1-3 | TRBV18 | - | TRBD1 | TGTGCCAGCTCACCCGACAGGGGGGTCTCTGGAAACACCATATATTTT | CASSPDRGVSGNTIYF